This T cell receptor beta chain was recorded in a study of shared T cell receptors in the human thymus. With V trimmed by 6 bases and J by 2 bases, 5 bases remained unmatched. Germline V gene data show CDR1 as MRHNA and CDR2 as SNTAGT. This CDR3 region has 15 residues. Assay used: immunoSEQ multiplex PCR; TCRdb lists only in-frame clones, some missing. The sample consists of more than 550,000 clones, 80% to 90% of them appearing once. The data also belong to a second study, concerning human thymus T cells. This second report adds: Having surgery to correct congenital heart defects, healthy Finnish infants acted as the donors. Thymic and blood repertoires appeared to show biased V and J gene usage. What related research reported was that thymic repertoires overlapped highly among unrelated individuals.

The receptor was derived from a girl younger than two with a congenital heart defect. The chain couples TRBV6-4 to TRBJ2-5, with 11 nucleotides matching TRBD2. The sample was thymocytes. This CDR3 reads CASSALAGAQETQYF. As DNA, the CDR3 is TGTGCCAGCAGCGCACTAGCGGGGGCTCAAGAGACCCAGTACTTC.